This TCR beta chain emerged from a study of cytomegalovirus exposure and HLA in healthy donors. Sequenced by immunoSEQ multiplex PCR; TCRdb stores in-frame clones only, minus some. The profile covers some 90,000 clones, with more than 75% appearing a single time and around 6% taken by the ten largest. The CDR3 has 15 residues. CDR1 and CDR2 from the germline V gene are LGHNA and YSLEER. Germline trimming cut 1 base from V and 4 bases from J; bases unmatched to any gene: 6. This clonotype was obtained from a man aged 18 to 30 in good health and CMV-seropositive. The chain links TRBV4-3 to TRBJ2-5, with 7 bases aligning to TRBD1. The sequencing input was PBMCs. This chain's CDR3 is CASSQVRQGRETQYF. The CDR3 nucleotides read TGCGCCAGCAGCCAAGTACGACAGGGAAGAGAGACCCAGTACTTC.